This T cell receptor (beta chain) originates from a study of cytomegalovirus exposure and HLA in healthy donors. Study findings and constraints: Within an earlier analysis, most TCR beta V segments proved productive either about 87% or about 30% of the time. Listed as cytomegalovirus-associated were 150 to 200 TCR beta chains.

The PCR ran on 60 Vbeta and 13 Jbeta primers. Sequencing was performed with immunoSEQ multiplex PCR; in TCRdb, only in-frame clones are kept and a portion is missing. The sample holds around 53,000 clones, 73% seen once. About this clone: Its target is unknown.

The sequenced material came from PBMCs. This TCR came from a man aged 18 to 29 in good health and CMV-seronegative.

The CDR3 protein is CASRSVSYEQYF. In DNA, the CDR3 is TGTGCCAGCAGGTCCGTCTCCTACGAGCAGTACTTC. The J gene is TRBJ2-7, the V gene TRBV28; no reliable D call. V shed 6 bases and J shed 0 bases, with 6 bases lying between them. Germline CDR1 MDHEN, CDR2 SYDVKM. The CDR3 runs 12 residues.